These 7 T cell receptor beta chains share one sample of origin, sequenced in a study of blood T cell repertoires in COVID-19. TCRdb's copy holds only in-frame clones and misses some; the assay was immunoSEQ multiplex PCR. This sample yields some 320,000 clones, of which around nine tenths are seen a single time; roughly 10% belongs to the top ten. Sample: peripheral blood. These receptors originate from a woman aged 25 to 45 with COVID-19, enrolled during active disease.

J is TRBJ2-1 and V is TRBV11-2; tentative D call: TRBD1 (5 bases). CDR1 is SGHAT, CDR2 FQNNGV, per germline. This CDR3 contains 14 residues. The V end was cut by 0 bases, the J end by 4 bases, with 7 bases between. CDR3 in amino acids: CASSLDRAYNEQFF. The CDR3 nucleotides are TGTGCCAGCAGCTTAGACAGGGCTTACAATGAGCAGTTCTTC.

The chain recombines TRBV5-6 with TRBJ2-1; D might be TRBD2 (7 bases). This CDR3 region has 15 residues. V lost 4 bases and J 6 bases, leaving 17 bases between the germline ends. From germline, CDR1 is SGHDT and CDR2 YYEEEE. CDR3: CASSGGGEGLNEQFF. CDR3 coding DNA: TGTGCCAGCAGCGGAGGGGGGGAAGGGCTCAATGAGCAGTTCTTC.

The chain carries TRBV5-6 and TRBJ1-5; tentatively, D is TRBD1 (6 bases). This CDR3 contains 14 residues. With 4 bases removed from V and 6 bases from J, the gap between germline ends came to 14 bases. The germline V gene encodes CDR1 SGHDT and CDR2 YYEEEE. The CDR3 is CASSRQGWAQPQHF. The CDR3 coding sequence is TGTGCCAGCAGCCGTCAGGGGTGGGCTCAGCCCCAGCATTTT.

This clone was detected only a few times. The CDR3 DNA sequence: TGCGCCAGCAGCTACAGGACCGGGGAGCTGTTTTTT. Translation: CASSYRTGELFF. V gene TRBV10-1 combines with J gene TRBJ2-2; D possibly corresponds to TRBD1 (5 bases). Trimming removed 6 bases from V and 5 bases from J, with 7 bases in between. Germline CDR1 WNHNN, CDR2 SYGVQD (reference sequence). The CDR3 runs 12 residues.

The chain is built from TRBV15 and TRBJ2-5, with unresolved D. V was shortened by 3 bases and J by 2 bases, with 4 bases between the two germline ends. CDR3 size: 12 residues. Looked up from germline, CDR1 is LNHNV and CDR2 is YYDKDF (reference sequence). CDR3 protein: CATSSLQETQYF. In nucleotides, the CDR3 is TGTGCCACCAGCAGTCTTCAAGAGACCCAGTACTTC.

This sequence joins TRBV7-9 and TRBJ1-1, with TRBD1 as a possible D gene (5 bases). V lost 9 bases to trimming and J lost 0 bases, with 20 bases between them. The length of the CDR3 is 16 residues. The germline V gene has CDR1 SEHNR and CDR2 FQNEAQ (reference sequence). CDR3 sequence (DNA): TGTGCCAGTAGATTGGGGGGTGAGCTGATGAACACTGAAGCTTTCTTT. It translates to CASRLGGELMNTEAFF.

The chain has TRBV5-1 and TRBJ1-1; D is uncertain. Germline V gene data show CDR1 as SGHRS and CDR2 as YFSETQ. Trimming removed 0 bases at V and 5 bases at J, with 8 bases between. The CDR3 spans 13 residues. This chain's CDR3 is CASSLDYLTEAFF. In nucleotides, the CDR3 is TGCGCCAGCAGCTTGGATTACTTAACTGAAGCTTTCTTT. The full variable domain, completed using reference TRBV5-1 and TRBJ1-1, is KAGVTQTPRYLIKTRGQQVTLSCSPISGHRSVSWYQQTPGQGLQFLFEYFSETQRNKGNFPGRFSGRQFSNSRSEMNVSTLELGDSALYLCASSLDYLTEAFFGQGTRLTVV.